This T cell receptor beta chain was captured in a study of control samples from healthy donors and cancer patients. Germline assignment: CDR1 MNHEY and CDR2 SMNVEV (reference sequence). The V gene lost 2 bases and the J gene lost 7 bases, with 12 bases spanning the gap. CDR3 length: 14 residues. Sequencing was performed with immunoSEQ multiplex PCR; in TCRdb, only in-frame clones are kept and a portion is missing. The table has around 78,000 clones, 90% to 95% seen once. This clone has a single count. The sequence came from a woman between 18 and 29 years old in good health. J is TRBJ1-5 and V is TRBV27, with TRBD1 as a possible D gene (5 bases). The specimen was blood. The CDR3 DNA reads as TGTGCCAGCAGTTTAGGCGGGGCACGGCAGCCCCAGCATTTT. Translation: CASSLGGARQPQHF.